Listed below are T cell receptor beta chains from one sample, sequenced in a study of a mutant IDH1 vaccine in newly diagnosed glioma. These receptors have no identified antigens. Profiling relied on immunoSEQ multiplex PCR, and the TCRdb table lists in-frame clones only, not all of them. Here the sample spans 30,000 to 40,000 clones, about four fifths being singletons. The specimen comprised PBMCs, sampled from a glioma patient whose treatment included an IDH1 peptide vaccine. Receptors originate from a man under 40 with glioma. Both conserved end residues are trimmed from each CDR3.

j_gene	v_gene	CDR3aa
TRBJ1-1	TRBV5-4	ASSSLGEGLNTEAF
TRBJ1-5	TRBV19	ASSRRADNQPQH
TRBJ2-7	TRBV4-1	ASSQADLTYEQY
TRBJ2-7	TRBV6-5	ASSSQGYEQY
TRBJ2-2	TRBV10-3	AISFSGSERELF
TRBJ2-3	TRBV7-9	ASSLGLAGQLDTQY
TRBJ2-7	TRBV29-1	SVAGGEGYEQY
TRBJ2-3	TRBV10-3	AISELLATDTQY
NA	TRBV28	ASSFGTGDSYEQY
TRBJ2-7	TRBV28	AINRFSGDYEQY
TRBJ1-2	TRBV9	ASSVGQGRGYT
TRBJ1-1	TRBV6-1	ASSSRDRLTEAF
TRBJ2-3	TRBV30	AWSVLGATDTQY
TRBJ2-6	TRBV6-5	ASGTGANVLT
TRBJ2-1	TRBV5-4	ASSWDRSNEQF
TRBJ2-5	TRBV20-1	SAAHQETQY